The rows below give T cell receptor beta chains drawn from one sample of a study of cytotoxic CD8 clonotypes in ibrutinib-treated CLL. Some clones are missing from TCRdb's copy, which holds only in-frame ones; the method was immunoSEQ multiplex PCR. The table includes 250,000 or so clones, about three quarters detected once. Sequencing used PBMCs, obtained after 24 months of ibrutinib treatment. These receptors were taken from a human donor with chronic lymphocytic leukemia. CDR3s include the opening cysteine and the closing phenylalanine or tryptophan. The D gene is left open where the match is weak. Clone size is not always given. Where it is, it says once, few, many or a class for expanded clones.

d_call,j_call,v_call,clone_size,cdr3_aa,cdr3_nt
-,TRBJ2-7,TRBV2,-,CASRRRKGEASYEQYF,TGTGCCAGCAGACGTAGGAAGGGGGAAGCGTCCTACGAGCAGTACTTC
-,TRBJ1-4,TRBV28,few,CASSPPSGSNEKLFF,TGTGCCAGCAGTCCACCCTCCGGGTCCAATGAAAAACTGTTTTTT
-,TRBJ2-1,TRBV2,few,CASTERGSRNEQFF,TGTGCCAGCACCGAACGTGGGAGTCGTAATGAGCAGTTCTTC
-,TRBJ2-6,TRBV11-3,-,CASSPRGGSGANVLTF,TGTGCCAGCAGCCCACGAGGAGGGTCTGGGGCCAACGTCCTGACTTTC
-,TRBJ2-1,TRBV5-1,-,CASSLVGTNSYNEQFF,TGCGCCAGCAGCTTGGTGGGCACAAACTCCTACAATGAGCAGTTCTTC
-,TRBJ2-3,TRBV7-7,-,CASSSGNTDTQYF,TGTGCTAGCAGCTCGGGGAACACAGATACGCAGTATTTT
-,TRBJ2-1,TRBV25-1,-,CASLSPWGNEQFF,TGTGCCAGCCTTAGCCCCTGGGGTAATGAGCAGTTCTTC
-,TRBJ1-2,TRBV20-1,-,CSGEYGYTF,TGCAGTGGGGAGTATGGCTACACCTTC
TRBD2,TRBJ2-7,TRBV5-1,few,CASSFASGSLYEQYF,TGCGCCAGCAGCTTCGCTAGCGGGAGTTTGTACGAGCAGTACTTC
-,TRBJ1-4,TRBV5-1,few,CASSLPPGGGNEKLFF,TGCGCCAGCAGCCTCCCTCCCGGGGGAGGGAATGAAAAACTGTTTTTT
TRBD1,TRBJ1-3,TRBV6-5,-,CASRDRVDTIYF,TGTGCCAGCAGAGACAGGGTGGACACCATATATTTT